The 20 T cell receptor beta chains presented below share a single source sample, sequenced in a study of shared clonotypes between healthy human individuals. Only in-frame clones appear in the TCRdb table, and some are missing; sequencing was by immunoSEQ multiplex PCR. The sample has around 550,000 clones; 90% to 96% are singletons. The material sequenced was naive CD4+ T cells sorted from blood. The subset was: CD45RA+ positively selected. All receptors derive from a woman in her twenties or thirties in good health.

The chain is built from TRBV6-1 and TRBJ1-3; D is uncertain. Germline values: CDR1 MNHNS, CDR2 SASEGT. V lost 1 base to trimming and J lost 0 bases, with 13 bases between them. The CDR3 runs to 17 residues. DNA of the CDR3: TGTGCCAGCAGTGAAGTGAGGGAACCAGTCTCTGGAAACACCATATATTTT. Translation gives CASSEVREPVSGNTIYF.

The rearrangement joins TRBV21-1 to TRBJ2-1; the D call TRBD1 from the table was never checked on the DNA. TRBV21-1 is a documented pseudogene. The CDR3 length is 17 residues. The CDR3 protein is CASSPRPGQGGPNEQFF. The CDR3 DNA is TGTGCCAGCAGCCCCCGACCGGGACAGGGAGGCCCCAATGAGCAGTTCTTC.

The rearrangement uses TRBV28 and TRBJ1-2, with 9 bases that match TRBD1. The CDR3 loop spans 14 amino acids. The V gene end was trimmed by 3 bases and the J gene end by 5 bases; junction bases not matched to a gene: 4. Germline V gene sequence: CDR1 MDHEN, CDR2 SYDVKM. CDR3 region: CASSLGQGFYGYTF. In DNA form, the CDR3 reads TGTGCCAGCAGTTTGGGACAGGGATTTTATGGCTACACCTTC.

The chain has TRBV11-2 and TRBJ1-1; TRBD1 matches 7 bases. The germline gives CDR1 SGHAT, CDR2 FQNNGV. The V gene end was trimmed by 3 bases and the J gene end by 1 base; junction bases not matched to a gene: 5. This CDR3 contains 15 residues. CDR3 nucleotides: TGTGCCAGCAGCTTCGGCCCAGGGGGGAACACTGAAGCTTTCTTT. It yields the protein CASSFGPGGNTEAFF.

CDR3 protein: CASSQSGLAGEETQYF. The DNA for the CDR3 is TGCGCCAGCAGCCAGAGCGGACTAGCGGGAGAAGAGACCCAGTACTTC. The rearrangement joins TRBV5-1 to TRBJ2-5; TRBD2 aligns across 13 bases. The V and J ends lost 4 bases and 3 bases, in that order; junction bases with no gene match: 6. This CDR3 spans 16 amino acids. Germline loops: CDR1 SGHRS, CDR2 YFSETQ.

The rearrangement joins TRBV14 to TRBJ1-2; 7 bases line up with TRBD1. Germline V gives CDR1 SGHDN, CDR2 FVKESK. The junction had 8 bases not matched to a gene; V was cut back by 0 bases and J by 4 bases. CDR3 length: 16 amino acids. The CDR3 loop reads CASSQELYRGIYGYTF. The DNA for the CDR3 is TGTGCCAGCAGCCAAGAATTATACAGGGGTATCTATGGCTACACCTTC.

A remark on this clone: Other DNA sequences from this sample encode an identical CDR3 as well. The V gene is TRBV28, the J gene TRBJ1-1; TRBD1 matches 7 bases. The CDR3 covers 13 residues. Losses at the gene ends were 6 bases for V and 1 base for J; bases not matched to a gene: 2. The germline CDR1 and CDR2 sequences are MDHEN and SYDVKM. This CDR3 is CASRRQGNTEAFF. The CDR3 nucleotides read TGTGCCAGCAGGAGACAGGGGAACACTGAAGCTTTCTTT.

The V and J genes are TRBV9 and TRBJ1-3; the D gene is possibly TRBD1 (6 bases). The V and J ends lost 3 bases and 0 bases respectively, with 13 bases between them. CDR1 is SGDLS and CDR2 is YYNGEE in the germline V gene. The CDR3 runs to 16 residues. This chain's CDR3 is CASSAGQSRSGNTIYF. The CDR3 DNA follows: TGTGCCAGCAGCGCTGGACAGTCCCGCTCTGGAAACACCATATATTTT.

The CDR3 spells CASSIATSGRAIQFF. CDR3 bases: TGTGCCAGTAGTATAGCCACTAGCGGGAGGGCCATTCAGTTCTTC. The chain links TRBV19 to TRBJ2-1; the match to TRBD2 covers 13 bases. Looked up from germline, CDR1 is LNHDA and CDR2 is SQIVND (reference sequence). This CDR3 spans 15 amino acids. V gave up 1 base and J gave up 13 bases; unmatched junction bases: 7.

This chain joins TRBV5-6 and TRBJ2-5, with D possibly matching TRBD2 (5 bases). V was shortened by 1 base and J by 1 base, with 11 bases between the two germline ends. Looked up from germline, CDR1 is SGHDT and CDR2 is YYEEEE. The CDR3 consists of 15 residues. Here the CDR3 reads CASSLFGKLQETQYF. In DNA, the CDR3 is TGTGCCAGCAGCTTGTTCGGGAAACTCCAAGAGACCCAGTACTTC.

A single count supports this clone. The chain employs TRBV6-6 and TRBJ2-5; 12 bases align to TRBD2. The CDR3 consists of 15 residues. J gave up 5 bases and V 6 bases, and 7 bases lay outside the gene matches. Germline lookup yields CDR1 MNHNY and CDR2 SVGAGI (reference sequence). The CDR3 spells CASSLFGTSGETQYF. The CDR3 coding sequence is TGTGCCAGCAGCCTATTCGGGACTAGCGGGGAGACCCAGTACTTC.

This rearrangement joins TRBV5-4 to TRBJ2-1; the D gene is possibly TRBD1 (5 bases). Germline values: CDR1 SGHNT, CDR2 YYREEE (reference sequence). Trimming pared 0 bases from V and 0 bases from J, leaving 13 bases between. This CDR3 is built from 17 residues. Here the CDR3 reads CASSLAGRVGSYNEQFF. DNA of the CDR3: TGTGCCAGCAGCTTGGCAGGCAGGGTAGGCTCCTACAATGAGCAGTTCTTC.

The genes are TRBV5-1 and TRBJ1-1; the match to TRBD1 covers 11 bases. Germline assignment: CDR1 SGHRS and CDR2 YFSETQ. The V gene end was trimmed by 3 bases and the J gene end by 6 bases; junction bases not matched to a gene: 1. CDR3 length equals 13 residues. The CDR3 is CASSSGQGAEAFF. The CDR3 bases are TGCGCCAGCAGCTCGGGACAGGGGGCTGAAGCTTTCTTT.

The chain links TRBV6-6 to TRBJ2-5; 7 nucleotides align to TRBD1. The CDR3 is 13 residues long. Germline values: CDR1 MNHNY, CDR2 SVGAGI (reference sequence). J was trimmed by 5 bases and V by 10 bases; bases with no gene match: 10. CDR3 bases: TGTGCCACAACCCTAGACAGGGCGGAGACCCAGTACTTC. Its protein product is CATTLDRAETQYF.

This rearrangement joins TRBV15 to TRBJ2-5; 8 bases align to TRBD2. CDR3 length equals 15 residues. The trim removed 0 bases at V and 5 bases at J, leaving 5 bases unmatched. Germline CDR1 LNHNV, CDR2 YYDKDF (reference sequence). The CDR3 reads CATSREPGGIETQYF. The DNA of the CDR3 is TGTGCCACCAGCAGAGAGCCGGGAGGGATTGAGACCCAGTACTTC.

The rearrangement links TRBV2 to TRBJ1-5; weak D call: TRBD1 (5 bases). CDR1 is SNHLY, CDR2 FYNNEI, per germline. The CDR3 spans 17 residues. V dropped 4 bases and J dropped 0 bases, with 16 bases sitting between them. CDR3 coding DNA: TGTGCCAGCAGTGGCCTCGGGGGGGGGTATAGCAATCAGCCCCAGCATTTT. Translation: CASSGLGGGYSNQPQHF.

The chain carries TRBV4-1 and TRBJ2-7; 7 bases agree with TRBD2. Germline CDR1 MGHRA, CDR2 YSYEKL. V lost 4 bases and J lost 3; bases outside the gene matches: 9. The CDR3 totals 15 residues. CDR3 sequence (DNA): TGCGCCAGCAGCCCACCGGGGAGGGCCGTCTACGAGCAGTACTTC. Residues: CASSPPGRAVYEQYF.

CDR3 DNA: TGTGCCAGCAGCCCGTGGGGTGGGGCACAGGGTGACACTGAAGCTTTCTTT. This translates into CASSPWGGAQGDTEAFF. The chain combines TRBV14 with TRBJ1-1; perhaps TRBD1 as D (6 bases). Trimming removed 4 bases from V and 3 bases from J, with 21 bases in between. Per the germline V gene, CDR1 is SGHDN and CDR2 is FVKESK. The CDR3 covers 17 residues.

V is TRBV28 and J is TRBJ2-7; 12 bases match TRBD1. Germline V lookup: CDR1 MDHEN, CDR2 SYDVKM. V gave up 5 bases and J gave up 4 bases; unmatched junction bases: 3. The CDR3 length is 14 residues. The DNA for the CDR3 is TGTGCCAGCAGTGGGACAGGGGGCAGGTACGAGCAGTACTTC. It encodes CASSGTGGRYEQYF.

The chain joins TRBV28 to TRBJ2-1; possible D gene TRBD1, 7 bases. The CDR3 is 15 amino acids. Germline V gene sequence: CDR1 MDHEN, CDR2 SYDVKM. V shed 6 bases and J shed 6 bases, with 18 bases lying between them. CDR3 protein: CASSPTGKGGNEQFF. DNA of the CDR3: TGTGCCAGCAGCCCGACAGGGAAGGGGGGCAATGAGCAGTTCTTC.